The present entry profiles one TCR beta chain with its context. The antigen this receptor binds is unknown. Base qualities are not recorded, but no much larger clone differs from it by a single base. The sample originates from a study of siplizumab effects on memory and regulatory T cells (dated by TCRdb to between 2017 and 2020). With regard to the full study: The study examined how the anti-CD2 antibody siplizumab affects alloreactive T-cell subsets in allogeneic mixed lymphocyte reactions built from human PBMCs.

Sorted unstimulated T cells and proliferating T cells recovered from mixed lymphocyte reactions underwent TCRbeta CDR3 sequencing. Fresh whole blood from approximately ten HLA-typed healthy donors was used to isolate PBMCs. To map where alloreactive clones came from, unstimulated CD4+ regulatory T cells were FACS-sorted. Library method: the immunoSEQ multiplex PCR assay. Each sample had 9 x 10^4 or so TCR templates assayed by the deep sequencing platform. Genomic DNA extracted from sorted T cells was the material used for TCRbeta CDR3 sequencing. The authors processed their data as follows. Clonal analysis of TCRbeta CDR3 data was done in the R programming language. Unstimulated samples were compared with post-reaction CFSE-low samples to define alloreactive CD4+ and CD8+ clones. By matching sequences to the repertoires of sorted unstimulated Treg and non-Treg cells, each alloreactive CD4+ clone was assigned a regulatory or non-regulatory origin. TCRdb stores this immuneACCESS table with in-frame sequences only. Part of the clones is absent; in the studies checked, under half of the shortfall reflects unresolved V genes, and no reason is known for the rest. V, J and clone size are taken as reported in that table, and D and trimming were inferred from the DNA itself. Counted in this sample were some 100,000 clones; roughly nine tenths of them appeared once. The ten largest clones capture around 0.73% of the sample.

Findings and caveats that apply to the study as a whole: In reactions with siplizumab, an average of roughly 69% of mappable alloreactive CD4+ clones were Treg-derived, compared with 25% to 30% in control reactions. No functional confirmation was obtained for the suppressive function of proliferating Tregs from siplizumab cultures. Sequences below about 10^-5 frequency were poorly captured, so only a minor fraction of alloreactive clones could be mapped to unstimulated subsets. Unstimulated naive T cells appeared more diverse than memory T cells, and naive cells seemed to contribute substantially to the alloresponse. For roughly 75-95% of proliferating CD4+ or CD8+ clones, no naive or memory phenotype could be assigned. The cumulative frequency of alloreactive sequences that could be traced back to unstimulated CD4+ memory T cells was significantly reduced by siplizumab.

CDR1 and CDR2 were assigned from the germline V gene as SGHDT and YYEEEE. V is pared back by 1 base and J by 4 bases, with 11 bases lying between the germline termini. Including the terminal cysteine and phenylalanine, the CDR3 comprises 14 residues. Of the read, only the CDR3 DNA is kept; its 42 bases are in frame from base 1. The receptor was isolated from a human donor in good health. The receptor chain draws on TRBV5-6 and TRBJ1-2; a confident D gene designation cannot be given. The material sequenced was Tregs sorted from blood. The DNA sequence is given as TGTGCCAGCAGCTTGAGAACAAGAGGCTATGGCTACACCTTC. The encoded protein is CASSLRTRGYGYTF.